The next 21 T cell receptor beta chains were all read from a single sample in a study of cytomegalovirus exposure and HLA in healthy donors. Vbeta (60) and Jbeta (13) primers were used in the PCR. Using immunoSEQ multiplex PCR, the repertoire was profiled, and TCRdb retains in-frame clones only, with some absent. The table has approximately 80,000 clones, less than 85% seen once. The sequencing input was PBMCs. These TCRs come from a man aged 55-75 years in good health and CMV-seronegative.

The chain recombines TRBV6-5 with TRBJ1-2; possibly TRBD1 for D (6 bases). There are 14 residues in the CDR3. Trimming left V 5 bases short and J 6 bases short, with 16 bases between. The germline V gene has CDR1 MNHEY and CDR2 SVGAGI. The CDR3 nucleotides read TGTGCCAGCAGTCAACAGGGAAGTAAAAATGGCTACACCTTC. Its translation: CASSQQGSKNGYTF.

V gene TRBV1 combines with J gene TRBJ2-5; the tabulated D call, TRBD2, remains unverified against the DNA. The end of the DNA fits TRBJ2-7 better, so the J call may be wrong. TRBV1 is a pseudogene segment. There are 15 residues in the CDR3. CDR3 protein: CTSSPRGAGSYEQYF. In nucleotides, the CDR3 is TGCACCAGCAGTCCACGGGGGGCCGGGTCCTACGAGCAGTACTTC.

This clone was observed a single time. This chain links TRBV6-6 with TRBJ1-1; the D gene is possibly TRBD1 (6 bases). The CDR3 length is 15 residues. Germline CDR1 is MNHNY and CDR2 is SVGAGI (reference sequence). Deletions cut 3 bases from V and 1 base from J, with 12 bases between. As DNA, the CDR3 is TGTGCCAGCAGTTATTCAGGGGTTACGAACACTGAAGCTTTCTTT. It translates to CASSYSGVTNTEAFF.

The CDR3 loop reads CSVASGQINYGYTF. The CDR3 nucleotides read TGCAGCGTTGCCTCCGGACAGATTAACTATGGCTACACCTTC. The chain couples TRBV29-1 to TRBJ1-2; a possible D gene is TRBD1 (6 bases). Trimming took 4 bases from V and 1 from J, leaving 13 bases between them. Germline loops: CDR1 SQVTM, CDR2 ANQGSEA. The CDR3 is 14 amino acids.

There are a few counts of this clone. The CDR3 loop is CAPRQGHSYEQYF. The DNA of the CDR3 is TGTGCCCCCCGACAGGGACACTCCTACGAGCAGTACTTC. The V and J genes are TRBV6-5 and TRBJ2-7; 7 positions agree with TRBD1. Germline CDR1 reads MNHEY; CDR2 reads SVGAGI. Trimming cost V 11 bases and J 0 bases; bases outside gene matches: 7. The CDR3 contains 13 residues.

CDR3 nucleotides: TGCGCCAGCAGCCAAGAACCGGGGGTGGGGTATGGCTACACCTTC. Its protein product is CASSQEPGVGYGYTF. The V call is TRBV4-1, the J call TRBJ1-2; weak D call: TRBD1 (5 bases). Trimming left V 0 bases short and J 5 bases short, with 13 bases between. In germline, CDR1 is MGHRA, CDR2 YSYEKL. The CDR3 runs to 15 residues.

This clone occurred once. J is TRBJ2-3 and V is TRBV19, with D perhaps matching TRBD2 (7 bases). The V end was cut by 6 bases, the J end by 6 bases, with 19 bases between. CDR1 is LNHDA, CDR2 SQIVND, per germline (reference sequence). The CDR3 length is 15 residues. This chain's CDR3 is CASRPSGGRLDTQYF. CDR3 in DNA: TGTGCCAGTAGACCTTCGGGGGGCCGGTTGGATACGCAGTATTTT.

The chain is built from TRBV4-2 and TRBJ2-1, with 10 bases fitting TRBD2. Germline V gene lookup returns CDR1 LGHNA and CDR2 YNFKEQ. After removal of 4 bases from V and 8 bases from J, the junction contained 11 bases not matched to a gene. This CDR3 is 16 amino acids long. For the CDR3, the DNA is TGTGCCAGCAGCCGACTTAGCGGGGGGCCGCAGGATGAGCAGTTCTTC. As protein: CASSRLSGGPQDEQFF.

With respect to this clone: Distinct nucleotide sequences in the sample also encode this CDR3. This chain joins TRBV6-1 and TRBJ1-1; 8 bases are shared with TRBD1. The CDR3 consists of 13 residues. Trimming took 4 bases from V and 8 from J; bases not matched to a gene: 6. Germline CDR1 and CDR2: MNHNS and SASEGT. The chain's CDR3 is CASSVTGVLEAFF. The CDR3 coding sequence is TGTGCCAGCAGTGTGACAGGGGTACTAGAAGCTTTCTTT.

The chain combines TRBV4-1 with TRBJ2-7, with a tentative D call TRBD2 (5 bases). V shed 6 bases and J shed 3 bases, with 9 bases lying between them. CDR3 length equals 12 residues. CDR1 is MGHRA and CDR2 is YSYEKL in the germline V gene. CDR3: CASSPDYYEQYF. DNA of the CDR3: TGCGCCAGCAGTCCTGACTACTACGAGCAGTACTTC.

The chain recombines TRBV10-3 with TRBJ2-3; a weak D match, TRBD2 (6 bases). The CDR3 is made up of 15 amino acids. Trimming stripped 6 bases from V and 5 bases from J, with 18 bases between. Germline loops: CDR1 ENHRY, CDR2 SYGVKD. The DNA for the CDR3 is TGTGCCATCAGCAGAACTAGCACCGCAGGAGATACGCAGTATTTT. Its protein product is CAISRTSTAGDTQYF.

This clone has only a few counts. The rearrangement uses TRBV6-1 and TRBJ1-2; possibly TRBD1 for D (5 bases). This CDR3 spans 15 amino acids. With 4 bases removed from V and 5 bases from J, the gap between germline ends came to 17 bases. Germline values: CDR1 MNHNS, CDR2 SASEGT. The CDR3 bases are TGTGCCAGCAGTGGAAGGGGTATCTCCCTATATGGCTACACCTTC. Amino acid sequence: CASSGRGISLYGYTF.

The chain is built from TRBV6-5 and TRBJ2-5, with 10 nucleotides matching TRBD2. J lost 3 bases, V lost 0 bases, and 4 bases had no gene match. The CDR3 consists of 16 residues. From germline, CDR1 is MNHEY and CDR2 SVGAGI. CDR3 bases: TGTGCCAGCAGTTACTCGGCTAGCGGGGGAAAAGAGACCCAGTACTTC. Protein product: CASSYSASGGKETQYF.

The DNA of the CDR3 is TGTGCCAGCAGCCGCGGGGCCTACAATGAGCAGTTCTTC. This sequence encodes CASSRGAYNEQFF. The rearrangement links TRBV7-9 to TRBJ2-1, with D possibly TRBD2 on 6 matching bases. V was shortened by 5 bases and J by 2 bases, with 7 bases between the two germline ends. Germline assignment: CDR1 SEHNR and CDR2 FQNEAQ (reference sequence). The CDR3 consists of 13 residues.

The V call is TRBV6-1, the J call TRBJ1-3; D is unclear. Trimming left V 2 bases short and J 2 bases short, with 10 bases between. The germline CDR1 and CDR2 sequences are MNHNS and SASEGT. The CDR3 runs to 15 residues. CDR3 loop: CASSEHPGTGNTIYF. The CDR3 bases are TGTGCCAGCAGTGAACATCCAGGAACTGGAAACACCATATATTTT.

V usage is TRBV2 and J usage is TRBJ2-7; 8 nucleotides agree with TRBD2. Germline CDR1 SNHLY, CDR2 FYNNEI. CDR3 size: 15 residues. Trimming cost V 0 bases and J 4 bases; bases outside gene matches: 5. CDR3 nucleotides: TGTGCCAGCAGTGAAGCGGGACTAGGACGGTACGAGCAGTACTTC. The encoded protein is CASSEAGLGRYEQYF.

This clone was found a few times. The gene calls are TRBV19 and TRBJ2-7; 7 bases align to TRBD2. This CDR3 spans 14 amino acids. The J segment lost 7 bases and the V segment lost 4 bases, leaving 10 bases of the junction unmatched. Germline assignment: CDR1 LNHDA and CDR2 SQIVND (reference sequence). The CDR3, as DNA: TGTGCCAGTAGTACCCCGGGGGTGCGGGGGGAGCAGTACTTC. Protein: CASSTPGVRGEQYF.

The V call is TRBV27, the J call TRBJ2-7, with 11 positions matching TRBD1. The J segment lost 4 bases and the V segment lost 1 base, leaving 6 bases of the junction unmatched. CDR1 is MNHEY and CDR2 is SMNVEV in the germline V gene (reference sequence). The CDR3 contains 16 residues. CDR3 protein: CASSLFGQGATYEQYF. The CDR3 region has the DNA TGTGCCAGCAGTTTATTCGGACAGGGGGCTACGTACGAGCAGTACTTC.

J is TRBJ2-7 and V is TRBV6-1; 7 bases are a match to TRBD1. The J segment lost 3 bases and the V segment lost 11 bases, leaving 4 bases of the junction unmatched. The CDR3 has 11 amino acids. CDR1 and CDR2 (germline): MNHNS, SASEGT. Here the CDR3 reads CAGGQFYEQYF. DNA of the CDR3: TGTGCCGGGGGACAGTTCTACGAGCAGTACTTC.

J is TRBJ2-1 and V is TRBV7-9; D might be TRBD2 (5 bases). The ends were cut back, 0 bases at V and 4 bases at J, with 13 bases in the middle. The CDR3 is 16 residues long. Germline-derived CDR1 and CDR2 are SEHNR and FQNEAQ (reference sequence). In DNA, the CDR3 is TGTGCCAGCAGCTTAGCGGACGGAAGAGGGTACAATGAGCAGTTCTTC. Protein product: CASSLADGRGYNEQFF.

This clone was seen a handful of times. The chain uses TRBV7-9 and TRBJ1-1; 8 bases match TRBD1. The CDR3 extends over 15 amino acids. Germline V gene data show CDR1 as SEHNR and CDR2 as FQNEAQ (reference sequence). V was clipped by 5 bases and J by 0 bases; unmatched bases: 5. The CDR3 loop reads CASSPQGAMNTEAFF. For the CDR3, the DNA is TGTGCCAGCAGCCCCCAGGGGGCCATGAACACTGAAGCTTTCTTT.